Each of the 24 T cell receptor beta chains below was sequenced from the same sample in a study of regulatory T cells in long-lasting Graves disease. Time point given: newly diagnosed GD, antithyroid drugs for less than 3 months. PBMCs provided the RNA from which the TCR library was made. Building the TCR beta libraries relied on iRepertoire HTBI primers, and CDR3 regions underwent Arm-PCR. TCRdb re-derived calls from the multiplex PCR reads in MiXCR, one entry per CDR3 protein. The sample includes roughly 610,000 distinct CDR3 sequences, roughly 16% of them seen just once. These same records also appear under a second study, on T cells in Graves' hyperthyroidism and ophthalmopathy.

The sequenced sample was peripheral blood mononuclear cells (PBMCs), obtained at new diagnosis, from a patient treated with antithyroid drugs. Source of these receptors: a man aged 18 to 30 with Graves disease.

This chain's CDR3 is CASSFGLNNQPQHF. The CDR3 DNA reads as TGTGCCAGCAGTTTCGGTCTCAACAATCAGCCCCAGCATTTT. The rearrangement uses TRBV12-3 or TRBV12-4 and TRBJ1-5; D gene unclear. Trimming cost V 3 bases and J 3 bases, with 9 bases left between them. The length of the CDR3 is 14 residues.

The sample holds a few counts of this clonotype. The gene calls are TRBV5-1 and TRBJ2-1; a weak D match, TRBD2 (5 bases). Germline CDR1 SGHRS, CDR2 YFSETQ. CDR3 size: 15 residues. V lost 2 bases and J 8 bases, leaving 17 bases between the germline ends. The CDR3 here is CASSFSDYLDDEQFF. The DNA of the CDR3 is TGCGCCAGCAGCTTTAGTGACTACCTAGATGATGAGCAGTTCTTC.

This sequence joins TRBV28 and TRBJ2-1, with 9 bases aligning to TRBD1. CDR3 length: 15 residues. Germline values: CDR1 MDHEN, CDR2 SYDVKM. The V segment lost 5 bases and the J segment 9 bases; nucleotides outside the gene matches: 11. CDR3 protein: CASSRSGQGRSEQFF. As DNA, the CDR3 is TGTGCCAGCAGTCGATCGGGACAGGGACGGAGTGAGCAGTTCTTC. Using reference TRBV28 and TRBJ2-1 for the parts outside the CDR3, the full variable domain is DVKVTQSSRYLVKRTGEKVFLECVQDMDHENMFWYRQDPGLGLRLIYFSYDVKMKEKGDIPEGYSVSREKKERFSLILESASTNQTSMYLCASSRSGQGRSEQFFGPGTRLTVL.

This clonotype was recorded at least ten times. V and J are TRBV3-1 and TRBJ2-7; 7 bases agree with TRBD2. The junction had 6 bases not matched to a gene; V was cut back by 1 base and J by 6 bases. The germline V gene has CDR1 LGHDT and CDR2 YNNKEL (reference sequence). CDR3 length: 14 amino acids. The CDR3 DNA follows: TGTGCCAGCAGCCAAGTTACGGGCGGGAGCGAGCAGTACTTC. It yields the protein CASSQVTGGSEQYF.

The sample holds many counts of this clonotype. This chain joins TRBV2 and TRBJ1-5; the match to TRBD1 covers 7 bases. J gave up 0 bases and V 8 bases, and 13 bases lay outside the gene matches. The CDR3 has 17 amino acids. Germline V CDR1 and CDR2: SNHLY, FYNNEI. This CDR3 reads CASGSGTAYYSNQPQHF. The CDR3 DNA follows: TGTGCCAGCGGATCAGGGACAGCCTATTATAGCAATCAGCCCCAGCATTTT.

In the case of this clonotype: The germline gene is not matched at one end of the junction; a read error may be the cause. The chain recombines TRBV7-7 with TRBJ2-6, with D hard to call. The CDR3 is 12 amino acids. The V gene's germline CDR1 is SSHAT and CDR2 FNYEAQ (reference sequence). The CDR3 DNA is TGTGCTAGCAGCCCACCCGAAGGTGTCCTGACTTTC. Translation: CASSPPEGVLTF.

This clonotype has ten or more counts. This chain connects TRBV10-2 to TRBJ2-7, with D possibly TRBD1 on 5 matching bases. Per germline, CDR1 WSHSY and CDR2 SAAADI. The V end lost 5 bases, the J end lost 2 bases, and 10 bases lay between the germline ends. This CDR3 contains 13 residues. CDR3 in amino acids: CASSTGATYEQYF. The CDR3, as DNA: TGCGCCAGCAGTACTGGGGCTACCTACGAGCAGTACTTC.

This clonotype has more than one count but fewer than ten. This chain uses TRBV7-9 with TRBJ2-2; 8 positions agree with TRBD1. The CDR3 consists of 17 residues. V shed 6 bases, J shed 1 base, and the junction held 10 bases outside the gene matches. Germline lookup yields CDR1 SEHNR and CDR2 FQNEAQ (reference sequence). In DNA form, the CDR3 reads TGTGCCAGCAGATCCTCCCTAGGGACAGGGAACACCGGGGAGCTGTTTTTT. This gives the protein CASRSSLGTGNTGELFF.

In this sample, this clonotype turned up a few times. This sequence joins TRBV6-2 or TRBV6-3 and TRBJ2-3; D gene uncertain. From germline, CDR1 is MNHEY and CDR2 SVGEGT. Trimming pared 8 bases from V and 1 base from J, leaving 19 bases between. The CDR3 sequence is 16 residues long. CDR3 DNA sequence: TGTGCCAGCCGAGCGAGAAGTACCCCCCGCACAGATACGCAGTATTTT. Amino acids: CASRARSTPRTDTQYF.

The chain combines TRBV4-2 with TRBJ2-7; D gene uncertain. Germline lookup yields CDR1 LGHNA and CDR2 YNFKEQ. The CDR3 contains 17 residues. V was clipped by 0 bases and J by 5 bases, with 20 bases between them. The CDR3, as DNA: TGTGCCAGCAGCCAAGATGAGGCCCAGCTAAAGGTCGACGAGCAGTACTTC. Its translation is CASSQDEAQLKVDEQYF.

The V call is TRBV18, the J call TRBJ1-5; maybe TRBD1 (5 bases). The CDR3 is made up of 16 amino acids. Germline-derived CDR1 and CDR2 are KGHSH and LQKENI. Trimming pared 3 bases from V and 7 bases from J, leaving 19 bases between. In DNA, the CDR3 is TGTGCCAGCTCACCTTCGACAGCGTACGGGGGGCAGCCCCAGCATTTT. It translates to CASSPSTAYGGQPQHF.

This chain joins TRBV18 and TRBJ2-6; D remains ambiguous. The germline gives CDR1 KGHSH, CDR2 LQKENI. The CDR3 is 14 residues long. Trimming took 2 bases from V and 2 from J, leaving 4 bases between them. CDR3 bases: TGTGCCAGCTCACCATTCACTGGGGCCAACGTCCTGACTTTC. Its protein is CASSPFTGANVLTF.

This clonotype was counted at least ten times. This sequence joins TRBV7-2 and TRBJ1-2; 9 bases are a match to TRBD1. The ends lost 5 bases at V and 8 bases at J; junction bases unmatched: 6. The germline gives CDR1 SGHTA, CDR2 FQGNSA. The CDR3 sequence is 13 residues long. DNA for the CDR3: TGTGCCAGCAGCCCGTGGGACAGGGAAGGCTACACCTTC. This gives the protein CASSPWDREGYTF.

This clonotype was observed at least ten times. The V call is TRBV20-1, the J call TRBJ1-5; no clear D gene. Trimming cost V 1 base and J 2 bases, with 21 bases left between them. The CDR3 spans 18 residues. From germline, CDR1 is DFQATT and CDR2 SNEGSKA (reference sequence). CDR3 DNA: TGCAGTGCTAGAGCACGACCGGGAGGCCATTGGGGCAATCAGCCCCAGCATTTT. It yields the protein CSARARPGGHWGNQPQHF.

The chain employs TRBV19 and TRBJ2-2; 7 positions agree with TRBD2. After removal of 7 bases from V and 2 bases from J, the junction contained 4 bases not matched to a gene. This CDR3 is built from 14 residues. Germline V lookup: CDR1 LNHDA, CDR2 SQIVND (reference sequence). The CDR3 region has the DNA TGTGCCAGTATAGAGCGGGGTAACACCGGGGAGCTGTTTTTT. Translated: CASIERGNTGELFF.

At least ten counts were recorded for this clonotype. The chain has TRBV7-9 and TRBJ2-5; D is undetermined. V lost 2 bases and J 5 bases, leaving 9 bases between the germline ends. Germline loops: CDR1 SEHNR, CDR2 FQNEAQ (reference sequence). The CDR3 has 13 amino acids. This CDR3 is CASSLSGDETQYF. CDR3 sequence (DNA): TGTGCCAGCAGCTTATCTGGGGATGAGACCCAGTACTTC.

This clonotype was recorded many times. CDR3 bases: TGTGCCAGCAGTCCTCTGGACAGGAGATCGAACACCGGGGAGCTGTTTTTT. Its protein is CASSPLDRRSNTGELFF. The V gene is TRBV6-1, the J gene TRBJ2-2; 7 nucleotides agree with TRBD1. The CDR3 totals 17 residues. Trimming at V came to 5 bases and at J to 0 bases, leaving 9 bases not matched to a gene. The germline CDR1 and CDR2 sequences are MNHNS and SASEGT.

The CDR3 coding sequence is TGTGCCAGCAGTGAAGCAGCGGGTAGCGGGAGGGTTCAGTACTTC. Encoded protein: CASSEAAGSGRVQYF. The chain couples TRBV6-1 to TRBJ2-4; 11 nucleotides match TRBD2. V shed 0 bases, J shed 11 bases, and the junction held 6 bases outside the gene matches. Per germline, CDR1 MNHNS and CDR2 SASEGT. CDR3 length equals 15 residues.

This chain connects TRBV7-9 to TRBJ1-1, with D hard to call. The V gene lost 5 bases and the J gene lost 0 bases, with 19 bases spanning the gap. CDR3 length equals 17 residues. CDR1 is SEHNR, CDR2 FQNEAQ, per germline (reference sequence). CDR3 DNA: TGTGCCAGCAGCCTCGCAAGGGTCCAGGTGCTGAACACTGAAGCTTTCTTT. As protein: CASSLARVQVLNTEAFF.

The CDR3 DNA follows: TGCAGTGCTAGACTCACTCGGACTAGCGGGAGGGCCCGGGAGACCCAGTACTTC. Translating it yields CSARLTRTSGRARETQYF. The chain has TRBV20-1 and TRBJ2-5; 15 nucleotides agree with TRBD2. The germline gives CDR1 DFQATT, CDR2 SNEGSKA (reference sequence). CDR3 length: 18 residues. Trimming took 2 bases from V and 5 from J; bases not matched to a gene: 12.

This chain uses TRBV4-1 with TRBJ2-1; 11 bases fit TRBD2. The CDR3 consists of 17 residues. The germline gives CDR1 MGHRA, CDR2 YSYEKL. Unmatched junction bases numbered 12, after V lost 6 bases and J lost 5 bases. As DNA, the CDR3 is TGCGCCAGCAGGGAGGGTAGCGGGAGGGCGAGGAACAATGAGCAGTTCTTC. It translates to CASREGSGRARNNEQFF.

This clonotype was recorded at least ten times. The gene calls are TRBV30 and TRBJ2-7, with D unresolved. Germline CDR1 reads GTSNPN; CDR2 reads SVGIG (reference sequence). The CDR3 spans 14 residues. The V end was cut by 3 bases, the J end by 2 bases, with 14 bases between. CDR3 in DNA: TGTGCCTGGAGCGCTCTAGGCGGCACCTACGAGCAGTACTTC. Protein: CAWSALGGTYEQYF.

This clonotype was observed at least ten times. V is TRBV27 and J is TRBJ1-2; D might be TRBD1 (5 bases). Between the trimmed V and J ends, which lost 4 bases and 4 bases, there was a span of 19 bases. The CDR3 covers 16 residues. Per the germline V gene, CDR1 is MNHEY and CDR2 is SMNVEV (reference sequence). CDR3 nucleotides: TGTGCCAGCAGTTCGGCTGCCCACGGACACCTCTATGGCTACACCTTC. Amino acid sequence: CASSSAAHGHLYGYTF.

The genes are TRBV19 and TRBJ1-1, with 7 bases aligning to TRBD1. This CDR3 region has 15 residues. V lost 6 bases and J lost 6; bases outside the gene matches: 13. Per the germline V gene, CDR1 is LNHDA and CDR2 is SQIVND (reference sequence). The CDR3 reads CASRGLYRGTPEAFF. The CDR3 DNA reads TGTGCCAGTAGGGGCCTATACAGGGGTACGCCTGAAGCTTTCTTT.